This TCR beta chain comes out of a study of blood T cell repertoires in COVID-19. Trimming at V came to 3 bases and at J to 0 bases, leaving 5 bases not matched to a gene. From germline, CDR1 is SGDLS and CDR2 YYNGEE. CDR3 length: 18 residues. The assay was immunoSEQ multiplex PCR, and TCRdb's table has in-frame clones only and misses some. The profile shows roughly 500,000 clones, roughly 87% of them singletons. This receptor was taken from a man between 18 and 29 years old with COVID-19, enrolled during active disease. The V and J genes are TRBV9 and TRBJ2-4; 14 nucleotides line up with TRBD2. Sequencing was performed on peripheral blood. The CDR3 loop is CASSEGLAGELAKNIQYF. The CDR3 nucleotides are TGTGCCAGCAGCGAGGGACTAGCGGGGGAACTAGCCAAAAACATTCAGTACTTC.